This T cell receptor beta chain was obtained from a study of cytomegalovirus exposure and HLA in healthy donors. Notes on the study in general: Fewer N-insertions (relative to the approximately 670-donor mean) were reportedly seen in an Asian-associated ancestry cluster in a later analysis. Most TCR sequences were seen very rarely across donors, but some public TCRs occurred in many.

Germline CDR1 SEHNR, CDR2 FQNEAQ (reference sequence). Germline trimming cut 5 bases from V and 5 bases from J; bases unmatched to any gene: 11. The CDR3 contains 15 residues. On this clone: Its cognate antigen is unknown.

Researchers ran the PCR with 60 Vbeta and 13 Jbeta primers. The repertoire was sequenced with immunoSEQ multiplex PCR; TCRdb's copy has only in-frame clones and lacks some. The sample lists approximately 100,000 clones; around 79% were seen once. The sample consisted of PBMCs. The origin of this receptor is a woman aged 40-49 years in good health and CMV-seronegative. The V gene is TRBV7-9, the J gene TRBJ1-1; TRBD1 matches at 7 bases. The CDR3 region is CASSPRTGWGTEAFF. CDR3 DNA sequence: TGTGCCAGCAGCCCTCGGACAGGCTGGGGAACTGAAGCTTTCTTT.